This entry lists 5 T cell receptor beta chains sequenced from one sample in a study of shared clonotypes between healthy human individuals (dated by TCRdb to about 2020). The library was made by the immunoSEQ multiplex PCR assay. TCRdb retrieved this table from immuneACCESS and kept in-frame rearrangements only. Not all clones are present; in checked studies, unresolved V genes account for under half, and no reason is known for the remainder. This sample gives around 370,000 clones in total; 90% to 97% of them show up just once. The ten largest account for about 0.32% of the sample. Sequences were obtained from memory CD8+ T cells sorted from blood. The cell subset or site label corresponds to: CD45RO+ cells pooled with CCR7-negative TemRA cells. The receptors stem from a man aged 25-45 years in good health.

This clone has just one count. The gene calls are TRBV28 and TRBJ2-3, with 7 nucleotides matching TRBD1. The ends lost 9 bases at V and 1 base at J; junction bases unmatched: 10. The V gene's germline CDR1 is MDHEN and CDR2 SYDVKM. This CDR3 contains 15 residues. Here the CDR3 DNA reads TGTGCCAGAGATCGTTTCACAGGGGGCACAGATACGCAGTATTTT. Translation gives CARDRFTGGTDTQYF.

The rearrangement links TRBV20-1 to TRBJ1-1; D gene unclear. From germline, CDR1 is DFQATT and CDR2 SNEGSKA (reference sequence). CDR3 size: 11 residues. V was cut by 3 bases and J by 11 bases, with 13 bases left in between. CDR3 DNA sequence: TGCAGTGCTAGGCAGGTTTTAGGGGCTTTCTTT. It yields the protein CSARQVLGAFF.

The V and J genes are TRBV10-3 and TRBJ2-7, with D hard to call. V lost 3 bases and J lost 1, with 4 bases in between. Germline lookup yields CDR1 ENHRY and CDR2 SYGVKD. The CDR3 contains 12 residues. CDR3 sequence (DNA): TGTGCCATCAGTGACCGATCCTACGAGCAGTACTTC. Its translation: CAISDRSYEQYF.

V gene TRBV5-1 combines with J gene TRBJ1-2; D possibly corresponds to TRBD1 (6 bases). This CDR3 contains 12 residues. Germline CDR1 is SGHRS and CDR2 is YFSETQ. Trimming cost V 2 bases and J 8 bases, with 10 bases left between them. In DNA, the CDR3 is TGCGCCAGCAGCTTTCCAGGGGACGGCTACACCTTC. Encoded protein: CASSFPGDGYTF.

The rearrangement links TRBV6-1 to TRBJ1-5; 8 nucleotides line up with TRBD1. The CDR3 runs to 14 residues. After removal of 3 bases from V and 4 bases from J, the junction contained 2 bases not matched to a gene. The germline gives CDR1 MNHNS, CDR2 SASEGT. In nucleotides, the CDR3 is TGTGCCAGCAGTGACGGGACAGGTAATCAGCCCCAGCATTTT. It is translated as CASSDGTGNQPQHF.